This TCR beta chain was found in a study of pediatric ulcerative colitis. Study-level points and caveats: A couple of rectal CDR3 clonotypes occurred in all ulcerative colitis patients.

A word on this clone: Its antigen is as yet unknown.

This was a survey-level run. Sequenced by immunoSEQ multiplex PCR; TCRdb stores in-frame clones only, minus some. The sample shows over 10,000 clones, around 77% of them seen only once. Rectal tissue came from one to two pinch biopsies taken at colonoscopy. The junction had 8 bases not matched to a gene; V was cut back by 6 bases and J by 2 bases. The CDR3 is 17 amino acids. Germline V gene lookup returns CDR1 ENHRY and CDR2 SYGVKD. The chain joins TRBV10-3 to TRBJ2-5; 14 bases map to TRBD2. The receptor's source is a boy between 10 and 17 years old who was a control in a study of pediatric ulcerative colitis. The specimen was gut tissue. CDR3 residues: CAISRLAGGPHQETQYF. The CDR3 nucleotides are TGTGCCATCAGCAGACTAGCGGGAGGGCCACATCAAGAGACCCAGTACTTC.